Presented here are 11 T cell receptor beta chains from one specimen sequenced in a study of T-cell reconstitution after alpha-beta-depleted transplantation in children. Researchers prepared the TCRbeta library using unique molecular identifiers, the study reports. TCRdb reanalysed the PCR reads using MiXCR and keeps one entry per CDR3 protein. Of fewer than 700,000 distinct CDR3 sequences detected, under 30% appear once; the ten largest clones hold 11% to 15%. Sequenced here: PBMCs, mostly from graft donor cells, sampled 360 days after TCRalphabeta/CD19-depleted stem cell transplant. All receptors come from a boy in the first two years of life who had a stem cell transplant for acute myeloid leukemia, so the T cells may come from the graft donor.

This clonotype was picked up one time. The chain is built from TRBV24-1 and TRBJ1-5; D ambiguous. This CDR3 region has 14 residues. Trimming removed 5 bases at V and 2 bases at J, with 9 bases between. Germline lookup yields CDR1 KGHDR and CDR2 SFDVKD. CDR3 loop: CATSAKAGNQPQHF. The CDR3 nucleotides read TGTGCCACCAGTGCCAAGGCTGGCAATCAGCCCCAGCATTTT.

The chain links TRBV6-4 to TRBJ2-3; D call uncertain. V lost 2 bases and J lost 1, with 7 bases in between. This CDR3 has 14 amino acids. CDR1 is MRHNA, CDR2 SNTAGT, per germline. CDR3 loop: CASSDDGRTDTQYF. For the CDR3, the DNA is TGTGCCAGCAGTGACGATGGTCGCACAGATACGCAGTATTTT.

This clonotype was observed many times. The rearrangement uses TRBV7-2 and TRBJ1-4; D is unclear. Trimming took off 5 bases at V and 8 bases at J, with 15 bases between the two ends. The CDR3 runs 14 residues. Germline values: CDR1 SGHTA, CDR2 FQGNSA. The CDR3 spells CASSPASSGEKLFF. The CDR3 DNA reads TGTGCCAGCAGCCCCGCGAGCTCGGGGGAAAAACTGTTTTTT.

This chain uses TRBV20-1 with TRBJ2-3; TRBD2 matches 7 bases. The CDR3 sequence is 14 residues long. Germline V gene data show CDR1 as DFQATT and CDR2 as SNEGSKA (reference sequence). Losses at the gene ends were 6 bases for V and 0 bases for J; bases not matched to a gene: 6. In DNA, the CDR3 is TGCAGTGCCAGAAGCGGGGTCAGCACAGATACGCAGTATTTT. Protein product: CSARSGVSTDTQYF.

CDR3: CASSRAHRKGTDTQYF. The CDR3 bases are TGTGCCAGCAGCCGCGCGCACCGGAAAGGCACAGATACGCAGTATTTT. V gene TRBV12-3 or TRBV12-4 combines with J gene TRBJ2-3; the D is unclear. This CDR3 spans 16 amino acids. Trimming took 6 bases from V and 1 from J, leaving 17 bases between them.

The chain has TRBV24-1 and TRBJ2-3; possible D gene TRBD1, 5 bases. CDR1 and CDR2 from the germline V gene are KGHDR and SFDVKD. The CDR3 runs 14 residues. With 5 bases removed from V and 1 base from J, the gap between germline ends came to 9 bases. Here the CDR3 DNA reads TGTGCCACCAGTGTGGGGCCCGGCACAGATACGCAGTATTTT. The encoded protein is CATSVGPGTDTQYF.

The rearrangement links TRBV15 to TRBJ2-5; the match to TRBD2 covers 7 bases. The CDR3 is made up of 15 amino acids. Trimming cost V 0 bases and J 4 bases; bases outside gene matches: 5. Looked up from germline, CDR1 is LNHNV and CDR2 is YYDKDF (reference sequence). Here the CDR3 DNA reads TGTGCCACCAGCAGAGATTGGGGGGGGGGAGAGACCCAGTACTTC. This translates into CATSRDWGGGETQYF.

The chain uses TRBV18 and TRBJ2-7; D not resolved. The V and J ends lost 2 bases and 0 bases respectively, with 11 bases between them. The CDR3 length is 15 residues. CDR1 and CDR2 from the germline V gene are KGHSH and LQKENI. The CDR3 DNA follows: TGTGCCAGCTCACCAGAACGGGCGAGCTCCTACGAGCAGTACGTC. This encodes CASSPERASSYEQYV.

The chain carries TRBV20-1 and TRBJ2-2; D is uncertain. Germline CDR1 reads DFQATT; CDR2 reads SNEGSKA (reference sequence). Trimming cost V 6 bases and J 4 bases, with 12 bases left between them. The CDR3 loop spans 13 amino acids. The CDR3 sequence is CSAAQSTTGELFF. The DNA of the CDR3 is TGCAGTGCGGCCCAGAGCACCACCGGGGAGCTGTTTTTT.

This clonotype was found a few times. The DNA of the CDR3 is TGTGCCAGCAGTTACGATCATTGGGGTGGCTACACCTTC. It specifies CASSYDHWGGYTF. The V gene is TRBV6-5, the J gene TRBJ1-2; D remains unclear. In germline, CDR1 is MNHEY, CDR2 SVGAGI. This CDR3 is built from 13 residues. Between the trimmed V and J ends, which lost 2 bases and 7 bases, there was a span of 11 bases.

The J gene is TRBJ1-5, the V gene TRBV20-1; D gene uncertain. Trimming removed 2 bases from V and 6 bases from J, with 14 bases in between. The germline CDR1 and CDR2 sequences are DFQATT and SNEGSKA (reference sequence). The CDR3 consists of 14 residues. The CDR3 here is CSARLGGLGQPQHF. In DNA form, the CDR3 reads TGCAGTGCTAGACTAGGAGGGTTGGGTCAGCCCCAGCATTTT.